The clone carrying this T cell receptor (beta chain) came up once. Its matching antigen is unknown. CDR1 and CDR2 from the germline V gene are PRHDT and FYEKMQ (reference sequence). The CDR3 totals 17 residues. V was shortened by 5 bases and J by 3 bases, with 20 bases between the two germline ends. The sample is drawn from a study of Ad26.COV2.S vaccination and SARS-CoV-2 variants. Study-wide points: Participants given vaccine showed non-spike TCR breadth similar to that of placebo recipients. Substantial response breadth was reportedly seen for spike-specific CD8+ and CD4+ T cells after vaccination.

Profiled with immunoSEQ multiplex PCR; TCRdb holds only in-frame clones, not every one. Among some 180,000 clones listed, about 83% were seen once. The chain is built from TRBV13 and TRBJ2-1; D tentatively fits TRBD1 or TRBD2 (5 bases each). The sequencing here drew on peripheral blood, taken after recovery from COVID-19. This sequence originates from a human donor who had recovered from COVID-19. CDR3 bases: TGTGCCAGCAGCCCCCCGGCCGGGGCTCTATTCTACAATGAGCAGTTCTTC. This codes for CASSPPAGALFYNEQFF.